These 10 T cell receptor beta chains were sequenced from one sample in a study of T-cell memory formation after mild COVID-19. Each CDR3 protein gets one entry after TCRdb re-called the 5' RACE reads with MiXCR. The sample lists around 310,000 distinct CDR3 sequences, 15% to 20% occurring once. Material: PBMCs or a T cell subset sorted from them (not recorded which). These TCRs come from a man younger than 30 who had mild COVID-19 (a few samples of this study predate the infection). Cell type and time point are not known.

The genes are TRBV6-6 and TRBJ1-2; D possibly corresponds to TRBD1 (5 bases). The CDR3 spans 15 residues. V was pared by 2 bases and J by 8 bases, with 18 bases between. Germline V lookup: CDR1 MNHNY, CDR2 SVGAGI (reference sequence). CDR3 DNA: TGTGCCAGCAGTTACCCGAGGGACGTGCCGGGGGGCTACACCTTC. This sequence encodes CASSYPRDVPGGYTF.

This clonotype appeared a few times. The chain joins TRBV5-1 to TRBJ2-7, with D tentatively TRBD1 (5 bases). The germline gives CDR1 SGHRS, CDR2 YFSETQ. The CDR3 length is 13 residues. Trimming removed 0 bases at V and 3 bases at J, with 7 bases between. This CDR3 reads CASSLGQYYEQYV. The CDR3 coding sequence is TGCGCCAGCAGCTTGGGACAGTACTACGAGCAGTACGTC.

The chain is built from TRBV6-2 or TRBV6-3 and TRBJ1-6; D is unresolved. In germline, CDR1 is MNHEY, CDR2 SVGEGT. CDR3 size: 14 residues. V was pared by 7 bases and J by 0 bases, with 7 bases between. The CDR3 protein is CASTQASYNSPLHF. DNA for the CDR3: TGTGCCAGCACCCAGGCCTCCTATAATTCACCCCTCCACTTT.

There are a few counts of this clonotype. The CDR3 nucleotides read TGTGCCAGCAGCTTACAGCCTCCGATGGAGCAGTACTTC. Amino acid sequence: CASSLQPPMEQYF. This sequence joins TRBV7-8 and TRBJ2-7; D ambiguous. The CDR3 is 13 amino acids. V was trimmed by 2 bases and J by 7 bases, leaving 12 bases between them. Per the germline V gene, CDR1 is SGHVS and CDR2 is FQNEAQ.

The CDR3 bases are TGCGCCAGCAGCTTGGATGAGGGAGTCACCGGGGAGCTGTTTTTT. It encodes CASSLDEGVTGELFF. The rearrangement links TRBV5-1 to TRBJ2-2; D may be TRBD2 (5 bases). The CDR3 consists of 15 residues. The V end was cut by 0 bases, the J end by 4 bases, with 10 bases between. Germline CDR1 is SGHRS and CDR2 is YFSETQ.

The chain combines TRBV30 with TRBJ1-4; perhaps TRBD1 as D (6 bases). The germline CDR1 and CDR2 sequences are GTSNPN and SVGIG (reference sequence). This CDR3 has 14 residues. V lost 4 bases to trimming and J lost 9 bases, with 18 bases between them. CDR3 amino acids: CAWMAGGAFKKLFF. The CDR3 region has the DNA TGTGCCTGGATGGCGGGGGGCGCGTTTAAAAAACTGTTTTTT.

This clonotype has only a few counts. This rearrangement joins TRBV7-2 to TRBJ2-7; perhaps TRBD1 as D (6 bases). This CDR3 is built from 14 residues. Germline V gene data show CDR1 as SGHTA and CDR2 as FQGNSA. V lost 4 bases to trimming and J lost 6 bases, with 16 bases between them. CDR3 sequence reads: CASSSLQGVGEQYV. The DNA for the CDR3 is TGTGCCAGCAGCTCTTTACAGGGTGTAGGCGAGCAGTACGTC.

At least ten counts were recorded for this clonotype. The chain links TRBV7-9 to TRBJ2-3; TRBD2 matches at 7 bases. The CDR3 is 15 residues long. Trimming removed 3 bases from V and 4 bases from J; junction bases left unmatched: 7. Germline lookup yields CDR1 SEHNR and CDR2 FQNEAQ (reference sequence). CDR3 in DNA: TGTGCCAGCAGCTTGCGACGACTAGCCCCAGATACGCAGTATTTT. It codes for CASSLRRLAPDTQYF.

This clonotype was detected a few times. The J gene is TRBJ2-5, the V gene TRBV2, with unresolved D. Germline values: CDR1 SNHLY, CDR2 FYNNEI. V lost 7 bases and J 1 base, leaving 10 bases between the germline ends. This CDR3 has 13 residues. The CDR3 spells CASNRLIQETQYF. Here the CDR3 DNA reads TGTGCCAGCAATCGACTGATCCAAGAGACCCAGTACTTC.

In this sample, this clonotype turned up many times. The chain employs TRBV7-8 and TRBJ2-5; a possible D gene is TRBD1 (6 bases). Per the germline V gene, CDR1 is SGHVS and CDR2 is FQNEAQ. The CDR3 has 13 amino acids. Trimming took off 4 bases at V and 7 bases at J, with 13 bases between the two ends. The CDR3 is CASSSQGGGTQYF. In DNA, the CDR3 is TGTGCCAGCAGCTCACAGGGCGGCGGGACCCAGTACTTC. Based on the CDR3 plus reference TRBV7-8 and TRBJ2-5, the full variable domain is GAGVSQSPRYKVAKRGQDVALRCDPISGHVSLFWYQQALGQGPEFLTYFQNEAQLDKSGLPSDRFFAERPEGSVSTLKIQRTQQEDSAVYLCASSSQGGGTQYFGPGTRLLVL.